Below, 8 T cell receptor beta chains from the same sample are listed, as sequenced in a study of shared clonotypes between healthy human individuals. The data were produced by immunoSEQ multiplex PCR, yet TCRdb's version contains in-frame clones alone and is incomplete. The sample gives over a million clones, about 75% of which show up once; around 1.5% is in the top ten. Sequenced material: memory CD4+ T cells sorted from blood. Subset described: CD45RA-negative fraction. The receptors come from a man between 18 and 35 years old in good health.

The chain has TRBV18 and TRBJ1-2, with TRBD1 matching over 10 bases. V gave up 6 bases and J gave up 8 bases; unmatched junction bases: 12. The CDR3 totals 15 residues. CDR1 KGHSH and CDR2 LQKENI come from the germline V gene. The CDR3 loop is CASSTGTGAREGYTF. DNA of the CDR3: TGTGCCAGCTCCACCGGGACAGGGGCACGAGAAGGCTACACCTTC.

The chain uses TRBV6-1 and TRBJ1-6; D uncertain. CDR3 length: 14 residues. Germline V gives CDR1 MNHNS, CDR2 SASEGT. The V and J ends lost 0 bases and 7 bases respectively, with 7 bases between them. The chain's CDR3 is CASSEASRNSPLHF. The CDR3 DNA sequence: TGTGCCAGCAGTGAAGCGAGCAGAAATTCACCCCTCCACTTT.

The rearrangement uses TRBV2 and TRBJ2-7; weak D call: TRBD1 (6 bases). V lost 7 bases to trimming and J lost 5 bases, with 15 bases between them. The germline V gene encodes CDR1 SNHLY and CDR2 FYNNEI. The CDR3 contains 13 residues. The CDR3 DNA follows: TGTGCCAGCATAGCCTGGCAGGGGAACGAGCAGTACTTC. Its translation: CASIAWQGNEQYF.

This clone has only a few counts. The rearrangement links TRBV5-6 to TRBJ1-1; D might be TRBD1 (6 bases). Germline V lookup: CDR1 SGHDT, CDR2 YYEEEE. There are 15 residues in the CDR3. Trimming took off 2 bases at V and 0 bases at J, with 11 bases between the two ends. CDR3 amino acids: CASSLPTGLNTEAFF. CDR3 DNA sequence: TGTGCCAGCAGCTTACCGACAGGACTGAACACTGAAGCTTTCTTT.

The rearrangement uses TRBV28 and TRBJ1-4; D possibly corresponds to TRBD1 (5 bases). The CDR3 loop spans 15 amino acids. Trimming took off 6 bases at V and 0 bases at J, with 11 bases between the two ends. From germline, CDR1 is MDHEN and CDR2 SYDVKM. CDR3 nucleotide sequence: TGTGCCAGCAGCCCGTGGGGGGCAACTAATGAAAAACTGTTTTTT. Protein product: CASSPWGATNEKLFF.

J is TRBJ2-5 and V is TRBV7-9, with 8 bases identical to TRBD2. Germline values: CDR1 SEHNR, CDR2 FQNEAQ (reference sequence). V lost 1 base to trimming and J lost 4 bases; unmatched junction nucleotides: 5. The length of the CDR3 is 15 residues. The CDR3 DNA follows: TGTGCCAGCAGCTTAGTCACGGGGGGGCGAGAGACCCAGTACTTC. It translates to CASSLVTGGRETQYF. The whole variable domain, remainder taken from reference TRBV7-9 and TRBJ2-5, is DTGVSQNPRHKITKRGQNVTFRCDPISEHNRLYWYRQTLGQGPEFLTYFQNEAQLEKSRLLSDRFSAERPKGSFSTLEIQRTEQGDSAMYLCASSLVTGGRETQYFGPGTRLLVL.

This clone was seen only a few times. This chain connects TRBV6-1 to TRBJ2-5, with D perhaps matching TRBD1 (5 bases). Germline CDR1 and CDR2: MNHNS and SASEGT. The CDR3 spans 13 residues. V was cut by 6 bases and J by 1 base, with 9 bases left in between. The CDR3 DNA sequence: TGTGCCAGCAGACCAGGGCCCCAAGAGACCCAGTACTTC. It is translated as CASRPGPQETQYF.

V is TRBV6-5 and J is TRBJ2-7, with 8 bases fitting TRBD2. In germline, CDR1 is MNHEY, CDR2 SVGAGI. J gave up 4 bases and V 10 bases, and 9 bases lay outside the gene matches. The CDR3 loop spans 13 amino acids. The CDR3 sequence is CATVSGSGYEQYF. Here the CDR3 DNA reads TGTGCCACCGTAAGCGGGAGTGGGTACGAGCAGTACTTC.